A selection of T cell receptor beta chains follows, all from one sample in a study of metastatic and nonmetastatic thyroid tumors. TCRdb re-called clones from the PCR reads using MiXCR. The data show 20,000 or so clones, around a quarter seen once. The sequencing input was blood. The origin of the receptors is a female donor with papillary thyroid cancer or a benign thyroid nodule (not recorded which). Some clones in this sample may be carry-over from other donors' samples. Each CDR3 is given with its conserved first and last residue. Each record gives: D gene, J gene, clone size, V gene, CDR3 DNA, CDR3 protein. A D gene is named only where the DNA matches it firmly. The size of a clone is reported for some rows only, either as once, few or many, or as a class for expanded clones.

NA | TRBJ1-1 | medium-sized | TRBV20-1 | TGCAGTGCTAGAGAAGGGGGTGCTGAAGCTTTCTTT | CSAREGGAEAFF
NA | TRBJ2-5 | many | TRBV7-9 | TGTGCCAGCAGCTTGGAGGGGGTCGAGACCCAGTACTTC | CASSLEGVETQYF
TRBD1 | TRBJ1-3 | NA | TRBV5-1 | TGCGCCAGCAGCGACGGACAGGGGGCGCGAGGAAGCACCATATATTTT | CASSDGQGARGSTIYF
NA | TRBJ1-3 | NA | TRBV5-1 | TGCGCCAGTAGCAGCGGGGGCACTGGAAACACCATATATTTT | CASSSGGTGNTIYF
TRBD2 | TRBJ2-3 | NA | TRBV7-2 | TGTGCCAGCAGATTAGCGGGGGGGCCCGCCACAGATACGCAGTATTTT | CASRLAGGPATDTQYF
NA | TRBJ2-1 | NA | TRBV7-2 | TGTGCCAGCGGCTTGGGGACACCTAACAATGAGCAGTTCTTC | CASGLGTPNNEQFF
NA | TRBJ1-3 | few | TRBV12-3/TRBV12-4 | TGTGCCCATTCTTCCATGGCGATCTCTGGAAACACCATATATTTT | CAHSSMAISGNTIYF
NA | TRBJ1-2 | NA | TRBV18 | TGTGCCAGCTCACGGGGCCTGGGCTACACCTTC | CASSRGLGYTF
TRBD2 | TRBJ2-7 | NA | TRBV12-3/TRBV12-4 | TGTGCCAGCCGAGGGGCTAGCGGGAGCTCCTACGAGCAGTACTTC | CASRGASGSSYEQYF
NA | TRBJ1-2 | medium-sized | TRBV19 | TGTGCCAGTAGTATCCAGGAGAACTATGGCTACACCTTC | CASSIQENYGYTF
TRBD1 | TRBJ2-2 | NA | TRBV24-1 | TGTGCCACCAGCGGACCACCCCAGGGGGCAGGAGCCGGGGAGCTGTTTTTT | CATSGPPQGAGAGELFF
TRBD1 | TRBJ2-7 | many | TRBV5-8 | TGTGCCAGCAGCTCCGGGACAGGGGCTTCCTACGAGCAGTACTTC | CASSSGTGASYEQYF
TRBD2 | TRBJ2-1 | few | TRBV20-1 | TGCAGTGCTACCGGGACTATCTCCTACAATGAGCAGTTCTTC | CSATGTISYNEQFF
TRBD1 | TRBJ1-2 | few | TRBV6-1 | TGTGCCAGCAGCCTCGGGACAGCGAGTTATGGCTACACCTTC | CASSLGTASYGYTF
NA | TRBJ1-3 | medium-sized | TRBV28 | TGTGCCAGCAGGGAACAGGTCGGAAACACCATATATTTT | CASREQVGNTIYF
TRBD1 | TRBJ2-1 | NA | TRBV27 | TGTGCCAGCAGAAAGGGGACAGTGTACAATGAGCAGTTCTTC | CASRKGTVYNEQFF
NA | TRBJ2-1 | NA | TRBV5-1 | TGCGCCAGCAGCTTGGGGGACGGCTACAATGAGCAGTTCTTC | CASSLGDGYNEQFF
NA | TRBJ1-3 | NA | TRBV28 | TGTGCCAGCAGCGACCCCGGGGCTTACGGAAACACCATATATTTT | CASSDPGAYGNTIYF
NA | TRBJ1-4 | many | TRBV28 | TGTGCCAGCAGTTCAGGGGTAACTAATGAAAAACTGTTTTTT | CASSSGVTNEKLFF
TRBD1 | TRBJ1-1 | NA | TRBV20-1 | TGCAGTGCTAGAGAGGGGACAGGGGGAGTGAAAGCTTTCTTT | CSAREGTGGVKAFF
NA | TRBJ1-2 | few | TRBV6-6 | TGTGCCAGCAGTTACTCACGGGGTGGCTATGGCTACACCTTC | CASSYSRGGYGYTF
TRBD2 | TRBJ2-3 | NA | TRBV3-1 | TGTGCCAGCAGCCAGACTAGCGGGAGTACAGATACGCAGTATTTT | CASSQTSGSTDTQYF
NA | TRBJ1-2 | few | TRBV27 | TGTGCAAGCCGATCCCCCGGGAAATCCTATGGCTACACCTTC | CASRSPGKSYGYTF
TRBD1 | TRBJ2-3 | many | TRBV24-1 | TGTGCCACCAGCTCAACCAGGGGGCCTTTGGATACGCAGTATTTT | CATSSTRGPLDTQYF
NA | TRBJ1-5 | few | TRBV3-1 | TGTGCCAGCAGCCAAGGACGGCTTAATCAGCCCCAGCATTTT | CASSQGRLNQPQHF
NA | TRBJ1-2 | medium-sized | TRBV19 | TGTGCCAAACTCACACAGGGAAATGGCTACACCTTC | CAKLTQGNGYTF
NA | TRBJ1-4 | many | TRBV20-1 | TGCAGTGCTAGAGAAGGGGCAGGGAAAGTAGTTGAAAAACTGTTTTTT | CSAREGAGKVVEKLFF
TRBD1 | TRBJ2-2 | NA | TRBV20-1 | TGCAGTGCTAGACCCCTTCGGACAGGAGACACCGGGGTTCTGTTTTTT | CSARPLRTGDTGVLFF
TRBD2 | TRBJ2-7 | few | TRBV5-1 | TGCGCCAGCAGCTTGGCCTTAGCGGGGGCGTCCTACGAGCAGTACTTC | CASSLALAGASYEQYF
TRBD1 | TRBJ2-7 | many | TRBV4-2 | TGTGCCAGCAGCCAAGAACCGACAGGGGGCTCCTACGAGCAGTACTTC | CASSQEPTGGSYEQYF
NA | TRBJ1-5 | many | TRBV18 | TGTGCCAGCTCACCAGAGGGAATTAGAGGGCAGCCCCAGCATTTT | CASSPEGIRGQPQHF
NA | TRBJ2-1 | many | TRBV9 | TGTGCCAGCAGCGTCGGAGGCGGGCACCTCCCAACCCCCCACAATGAGCAGTTCTTC | CASSVGGGHLPTPHNEQFF
TRBD2 | TRBJ2-7 | many | TRBV29-1 | TGCAGCGCCAGACTAGCGAGCTACGAGCAGTACTTC | CSARLASYEQYF
NA | TRBJ2-3 | many | TRBV9 | TGTGCCAGCAGCGTAGCCCTTGGGACAGATACGCAGTATTTT | CASSVALGTDTQYF
NA | TRBJ1-6 | NA | TRBV4-2 | TGTGCCAGCAGCCAATACACCCCTCAGGTCGGGGTTAATTCACCCCTCCACTTT | CASSQYTPQVGVNSPLHF
NA | TRBJ1-2 | many | TRBV7-3 | TGTGCCAGCAGCTTGGAGGGGAACTATGGCTACACCTTC | CASSLEGNYGYTF
TRBD1 | TRBJ2-1 | many | TRBV20-1 | TGCAGTGCTAGACTCCCTACCGGGACAGGGGCGATAGATGAGCAGTTCTTC | CSARLPTGTGAIDEQFF
NA | TRBJ1-1 | many | TRBV10-1 | TGCGCCAGCAGTGAGAGGGGTGGAGGTGAAGCTTTCTTT | CASSERGGGEAFF
TRBD1 | TRBJ2-1 | NA | TRBV11-2 | TGTGCCAGCAGCTTACTGCGACAGGGGTCCCACAATGAGCAGTTCTTC | CASSLLRQGSHNEQFF
NA | TRBJ2-3 | few | TRBV12-3/TRBV12-4 | TGTGCCAGCATCTCTAGCGTAAGGGGGTTAGATACGCAGTATTTT | CASISSVRGLDTQYF
NA | TRBJ2-1 | NA | TRBV12-3/TRBV12-4 | TGTGCCAGCAGTTACGACCTCGGGACGCGTCGGAATGAGCAGTTCTTC | CASSYDLGTRRNEQFF
NA | TRBJ2-1 | few | TRBV15 | TGTGCCACCAGCATCCGCCCCGAGGGCGCCAATGAGCAGTTCTTC | CATSIRPEGANEQFF
TRBD2 | TRBJ2-3 | many | TRBV7-2 | TGTGCCAGCAGCCCTGCGGGGGGGAGCAGTCGAGATACGCAGTATTTT | CASSPAGGSSRDTQYF
NA | TRBJ2-1 | NA | TRBV19 | TGTGCCTCCCTAGGGGTGTCAAGCTCCTACAATGATCAGTTCTTC | CASLGVSSSYNDQFF
TRBD2 | TRBJ2-7 | few | TRBV6-1 | TGTGCCAGCAGTGAATGGCGGGAGAGAGGCGAGCAGTACTTC | CASSEWRERGEQYF
NA | TRBJ1-1 | NA | TRBV29-1 | TGCAGCGTGGCCGGGATTTCTAACACTGAAGCTTTCTTT | CSVAGISNTEAFF
NA | TRBJ1-5 | NA | TRBV13 | TGTGCCAGCAGCTCCGGATTACAGCCCCAGCATTTT | CASSSGLQPQHF
NA | TRBJ2-5 | medium-sized | TRBV27 | TGTGCCAGCAGTCGCCGGGCTTCAGAGACCCAGTACTTC | CASSRRASETQYF
NA | TRBJ2-2 | NA | TRBV6-1 | TGTGCCAGCCAGGTGGATCCGAACACCGGGGAGCTGTTTTTT | CASQVDPNTGELFF
TRBD1 | TRBJ2-7 | NA | TRBV7-8 | TGTGCCAGCAGCTTAGTGGACAGGGAGTACGAGCAGTACTTC | CASSLVDREYEQYF
TRBD1 | TRBJ2-3 | many | TRBV5-1 | TGCGCCAGCAGCTCAGGGACAGTCACAGATACGCAGTATTTT | CASSSGTVTDTQYF
TRBD2 | TRBJ2-2 | NA | TRBV5-1 | TGCGCCAGCAGCCTTAATCTAGCGGGGTACACCGGGGAGCTGTTTTTT | CASSLNLAGYTGELFF
TRBD2 | TRBJ2-7 | NA | TRBV20-1 | TGCAGTGCTGAACTAGCGGGAGGCACCTACGAGCAGTACTTC | CSAELAGGTYEQYF
NA | TRBJ2-5 | NA | TRBV4-3 | TGCGCCAGCAGCCAAGAAAGGAATCGGGGGCAGTACTTC | CASSQERNRGQYF
TRBD1 | TRBJ1-4 | medium-sized | TRBV28 | TGTGCCAGCAGTTTCCCGCTCCGGGACAGAGAAGAAAAACTGTTTTTT | CASSFPLRDREEKLFF
NA | TRBJ2-7 | once | TRBV3-1 | TGTGCCAGCAGCCAAGGGTCCTACGAGCAGTACTTC | CASSQGSYEQYF
NA | TRBJ2-2 | many | TRBV19 | TGTGCCAGTAGGACCGCCGGGACTGCTAACACCGGGGAGCTGTTTTTT | CASRTAGTANTGELFF
NA | TRBJ2-6 | many | TRBV11-1 | TGTGCCAGCAGCCCCCTCTCCTCTGGGGCCAACGTCCTGACTTTC | CASSPLSSGANVLTF
NA | TRBJ1-6 | NA | TRBV5-5 | TGTGCCAGCAGCTTGTTCCGGGACGTGGGTTCACCCCTCCACTTT | CASSLFRDVGSPLHF